This T cell receptor beta chain derives from a study of blood T cell repertoires in COVID-19. Looked up from germline, CDR1 is SNHLY and CDR2 is FYNNEI. This CDR3 comprises 12 residues. V was shortened by 9 bases and J by 5 bases, with 12 bases between the two germline ends. Original methodology: Amplification with reference gene primers provided the estimates of nucleated cell counts. Sequencing was performed with immunoSEQ multiplex PCR; in TCRdb, only in-frame clones are kept and a portion is missing. From that table come the V and J calls and clone size; the DNA was used to work out D and trimming. The sample holds about 170,000 clones, about 80% seen once.

V gene TRBV2 combines with J gene TRBJ2-3, with D maybe TRBD1 (6 bases). The sequencing input was peripheral blood. The receptor was isolated from a woman aged 40-49 years with COVID-19, enrolled during active disease. CDR3 protein: CAREGGGDTQYF. DNA for the CDR3: TGTGCCAGGGAAGGGGGTGGAGATACGCAGTATTTT.